This T cell receptor beta chain was sequenced in a study of neoadjuvant anti-PD-1 for oral cavity cancer. Time point noted: after neoadjuvant nivolumab, at surgical resection. PBMCs were not maintained or expanded in culture before analysis. The length of the CDR3 is 16 residues. Germline values: CDR1 SGHRS, CDR2 YFSETQ. Unmatched junction bases numbered 7, after V lost 5 bases and J lost 4 bases. TCRdb's table, derived via immunoSEQ multiplex PCR, lists solely in-frame clones and lacks some. The sample records about 14,000 clones, just under 75% being singletons. The receptor was isolated from a person aged 35-80 years with oral cavity squamous cell carcinoma. V and J are TRBV5-1 and TRBJ2-1, with 12 nucleotides matching TRBD2. The specimen comprised PBMCs, sampled after nivolumab (anti-PD-1) treatment. The CDR3 DNA reads TGCGCCAGCAGAACCCTAGCGGGAGGGTCTTACAATGAGCAGTTCTTC. Protein: CASRTLAGGSYNEQFF.